These 16 T cell receptor beta chains were sequenced from one sample in a study of cytomegalovirus exposure and HLA in healthy donors. The study ran its PCR with 60 Vbeta and 13 Jbeta primers. TCRdb keeps only in-frame clones here, not all; method: immunoSEQ multiplex PCR. The sample yields over 85,000 clones, about 70% seen once. The sample consisted of PBMCs. These TCRs come from a female donor in good health and CMV-seronegative.

The rearrangement uses TRBV9 and TRBJ2-5, with TRBD1 as a possible D gene (5 bases). V was clipped by 3 bases and J by 3 bases, with 18 bases between them. CDR3 length equals 16 residues. Germline lookup yields CDR1 SGDLS and CDR2 YYNGEE. CDR3 residues: CASSGTRGDGKETQYF. CDR3 DNA: TGTGCCAGCAGCGGTACAAGGGGCGACGGTAAAGAGACCCAGTACTTC. The full variable domain, completed using reference TRBV9 and TRBJ2-5, is DSGVTQTPKHLITATGQRVTLRCSPRSGDLSVYWYQQSLDQGLQFLIQYYNGEERAKGNILERFSAQQFPDLHSELNLSSLELGDSALYFCASSGTRGDGKETQYFGPGTRLLVL.

V usage is TRBV11-3 and J usage is TRBJ1-1; 9 bases align to TRBD1. CDR1 and CDR2 (germline): SGHNT, YENEEA. V was pared by 7 bases and J by 0 bases, with 9 bases of the junction left unmatched. The CDR3 runs to 16 residues. CDR3 bases: TGTGCCAGCAACCCGGGACAGGGAATCATGAACACTGAAGCTTTCTTT. It is translated as CASNPGQGIMNTEAFF.

The V gene is TRBV5-6, the J gene TRBJ2-7; no reliable D call. The CDR3 runs to 14 residues. Germline CDR1 and CDR2: SGHDT and YYEEEE. V dropped 3 bases and J dropped 4 bases, with 14 bases sitting between them. The CDR3 loop reads CASSYGSSEYEQYF. For the CDR3, the DNA is TGTGCCAGCAGCTACGGGTCGTCGGAGTACGAGCAGTACTTC.

This clone turned up a few times. The chain recombines TRBV19 with TRBJ1-1; TRBD1 matches 8 bases. V lost 7 bases to trimming and J lost 1 base; unmatched junction nucleotides: 8. Germline V lookup: CDR1 LNHDA, CDR2 SQIVND (reference sequence). This CDR3 spans 15 amino acids. This CDR3 reads CASKQGARGNTEAFF. The CDR3 nucleotides are TGTGCCAGTAAGCAGGGGGCTAGGGGGAACACTGAAGCTTTCTTT.

This chain links TRBV6-1 with TRBJ2-7, with no clear D. Germline CDR1 is MNHNS and CDR2 is SASEGT. V was trimmed by 6 bases and J by 0 bases, leaving 9 bases between them. CDR3 length equals 13 residues. This CDR3 is CASRYSSSYEQYF. CDR3 sequence (DNA): TGTGCCAGCAGATACAGCAGCTCCTACGAGCAGTACTTC.

This clone was counted a single time. The chain uses TRBV6-7 and TRBJ2-7; 7 nucleotides agree with TRBD2. TRBV6-7 is an ORF for which the function is uncertain. With 2 bases clipped from V and 2 bases from J, the junction kept 6 bases outside the gene matches. The CDR3 has 15 residues. CDR3 DNA sequence: TGTGCCAGCAGTTACGGGAGGGCCGTTCCCTACGAGCAGTACTTC. Translation gives CASSYGRAVPYEQYF.

The V call is TRBV6-5, the J call TRBJ2-1, with 9 bases identical to TRBD2. The V gene's germline CDR1 is MNHEY and CDR2 SVGAGI. CDR3 length: 15 amino acids. Trimming at V came to 5 bases and at J to 2 bases, leaving 4 bases not matched to a gene. CDR3 loop: CASSQLAGTYNEQFF. In DNA, the CDR3 is TGTGCCAGCAGTCAACTAGCGGGCACCTACAATGAGCAGTTCTTC.

V usage is TRBV5-1 and J usage is TRBJ1-2, with a weak D call TRBD1 (5 bases). V was trimmed by 0 bases and J by 4 bases, leaving 7 bases between them. This CDR3 contains 13 residues. From germline, CDR1 is SGHRS and CDR2 YFSETQ. CDR3 sequence: CASSLGQSYGYTF. The DNA for the CDR3 is TGCGCCAGCAGCTTGGGACAGAGCTATGGCTACACCTTC.

The V call is TRBV4-1, the J call TRBJ2-5; 15 bases agree with TRBD2. V lost 4 bases to trimming and J lost 2 bases; unmatched junction nucleotides: 8. Germline-derived CDR1 and CDR2 are MGHRA and YSYEKL. There are 18 residues in the CDR3. The CDR3, as DNA: TGCGCCAGCAGCCGGGTCTTAGGGACTAGCGGGGGGCAAGAGACCCAGTACTTC. This gives the protein CASSRVLGTSGGQETQYF.

The chain combines TRBV9 with TRBJ1-2; D is uncertain. The CDR3 length is 12 residues. The germline V gene has CDR1 SGDLS and CDR2 YYNGEE. The V gene lost 7 bases and the J gene lost 4 bases, with 11 bases spanning the gap. The CDR3 DNA is TGTGCCAGCTCCTCAGGTAGCTATGGCTACACCTTC. Protein sequence: CASSSGSYGYTF.

J is TRBJ2-2 and V is TRBV6-6; D is undetermined. The CDR3 is 14 residues long. Germline lookup yields CDR1 MNHNY and CDR2 SVGAGI (reference sequence). The V and J ends lost 4 bases and 3 bases respectively, with 9 bases between them. The CDR3 nucleotides are TGTGCCAGCAGTTCCAGGCCTTACACCGGGGAGCTGTTTTTT. Translated: CASSSRPYTGELFF.

J is TRBJ1-2 and V is TRBV28; D not resolved. The V end lost 8 bases, the J end lost 4 bases, and 11 bases lay between the germline ends. The CDR3 is 12 amino acids. The germline V gene has CDR1 MDHEN and CDR2 SYDVKM. As DNA, the CDR3 is TGTGCCAGCCGAACGGGATCCTATGGCTACACCTTC. Its translation is CASRTGSYGYTF.

This chain joins TRBV6-5 and TRBJ2-3, with D possibly matching TRBD2 (6 bases). Between the trimmed V and J ends, which lost 10 bases and 0 bases, there was a span of 17 bases. Germline V CDR1 and CDR2: MNHEY, SVGAGI. The CDR3 spans 15 residues. The CDR3: CATRFAGLSTDTQYF. In DNA form, the CDR3 reads TGTGCCACCCGTTTTGCGGGACTTAGCACAGATACGCAGTATTTT.

The chain combines TRBV27 with TRBJ1-4; 9 bases are shared with TRBD1. The CDR3 contains 14 residues. V was pared by 3 bases and J by 8 bases, with 4 bases of the junction left unmatched. In germline, CDR1 is MNHEY, CDR2 SMNVEV (reference sequence). Written as DNA, the CDR3 is TGTGCCAGCAGTTTGGGACAGGGAGGGGAAAAACTGTTTTTT. Translated: CASSLGQGGEKLFF.

This chain joins TRBV30 and TRBJ2-4, with TRBD1 identical over 8 bases. Trimming removed 1 base from V and 8 bases from J; junction bases left unmatched: 10. The length of the CDR3 is 15 residues. Germline V gene data show CDR1 as GTSNPN and CDR2 as SVGIG (reference sequence). Here the CDR3 reads CAWSDRQGSEDIQYF. In nucleotides, the CDR3 is TGTGCCTGGAGTGACCGACAGGGGTCGGAGGACATTCAGTACTTC.

J is TRBJ2-3 and V is TRBV11-2; TRBD2 agrees at 13 bases. The CDR3 contains 17 residues. J lost 2 bases, V lost 5 bases, and 7 bases had no gene match. Germline V lookup: CDR1 SGHAT, CDR2 FQNNGV. DNA for the CDR3: TGTGCCAGCAGCCCAGGACTAGCGGGGGTGGTCACAGATACGCAGTATTTT. It yields the protein CASSPGLAGVVTDTQYF. The full variable domain, completed using reference TRBV11-2 and TRBJ2-3, is EAGVAQSPRYKIIEKRQSVAFWCNPISGHATLYWYQQILGQGPKLLIQFQNNGVVDDSQLPKDRFSAERLKGVDSTLKIQPAKLEDSAVYLCASSPGLAGVVTDTQYFGPGTRLTVL.